This TCR beta chain was observed in a study of OX40 agonist ivuxolimab in advanced cancers. In the study overall: Partial responses, seen in three patients, involved one hepatocellular carcinoma and two cutaneous melanomas. General observations from the study: Low clonal expansion, among the lowest seen, marked partial responders at 0.1-3.0 mg/kg.

With baseline, cycle 4 day 1, and cycle 7 day 1 as timepoints, blood was sampled. The table came from immunoSEQ multiplex PCR; TCRdb's copy has only in-frame clones and leaves some out. The table shows 99,000 or so clones, with approximately 93% occurring only once. A remark on this clone: Its cognate antigen is unknown.

The sequence was obtained from an adult with an advanced solid tumor such as melanoma, head and neck, liver or kidney cancer. The source material was CD4+ or CD8+ T cells sorted from blood, sampled in a trial of the OX40 agonist ivuxolimab.

The CDR3 is CASSPERHTQYF. The DNA for the CDR3 is TGTGCCAGTAGTCCGGAGCGTCATACGCAGTATTTT. The chain has TRBV19 and TRBJ2-3, with D unresolved. V was pared by 5 bases and J by 7 bases, with 10 bases between. Germline loops: CDR1 LNHDA, CDR2 SQIVND (reference sequence). The CDR3 consists of 12 residues.